This TCR beta chain was observed in a study of shared clonotypes between healthy human individuals. Naive CD8 cells were CD45RO-negative, positively selected for CCR7, excluding terminally differentiated effector memory CD45RA+ cells. Study results and caveats: Generally, naive subsets came out with larger estimated richness than memory subsets.

Evenly divided among several immunoSEQ plates was the genomic DNA of each subset. Sequencing was performed with immunoSEQ multiplex PCR; in TCRdb, only in-frame clones are kept and a portion is missing. This sample has roughly 2.1 million clones, with just over 90% found just once. About this clone itself: The antigen is not known.

The source of this sequence is a man between 18 and 35 years old in good health. Some clones in this sample may be carry-over from other donors' samples. The sequencing input was naive CD8+ T cells from PBMCs.

The CDR3 protein is CASSSPRDLRTGTEAFF. CDR3 coding DNA: TGTGCCAGCAGTTCCCCCCGGGACCTAAGGACGGGGACTGAAGCTTTCTTT. V usage is TRBV28 and J usage is TRBJ1-1; maybe TRBD1 (5 bases). Per germline, CDR1 MDHEN and CDR2 SYDVKM. CDR3 length: 17 residues. V was pared by 4 bases and J by 5 bases, with 23 bases between.